Listed below are T cell receptor beta chains from one sample, sequenced in a study of T cell repertoires in cytomegalovirus infection. MiXCR was run by TCRdb on the reads, yielding one entry per CDR3 protein. Of hundreds of thousands of distinct CDR3 sequences in the sample, roughly a third were seen once. Which antigens these TCRs recognize remains unknown. The sample in question was cultured PBMCs, obtained from culture after CMV antigen stimulation. The origin of the receptors is a human donor in good health (CMV status not recorded). Some clones in this sample may be carry-over from other donors' samples. CDR3s include the opening cysteine and the closing phenylalanine or tryptophan. The order of the fields is J gene, D gene, V gene, clone size, CDR3 DNA, CDR3 protein. D genes are given only for firm matches. Clone size is shown for a subset of rows, as once, few, many or a class of expanded clone.

TRBJ1-1,.,TRBV4-3,many,TGCGCCAGCAGCCAAGTCGGGTCGGGGGGAGAGAAAGCTTTCTTT,CASSQVGSGGEKAFF
TRBJ2-3,TRBD2,TRBV5-5,few,TGTGCCAGCAGGGGGACTAGTCGGTCCACAGATACGCAGTATTTT,CASRGTSRSTDTQYF
TRBJ2-7,TRBD2,TRBV2,once,TGTGCCAGCAGTGAGAGACTTCCAGCGGGGACGGGCTACGAGCAGTACTTC,CASSERLPAGTGYEQYF
TRBJ2-1,TRBD1,TRBV19,.,TGTGCCAGTAGTACACTCCCTTCCGGGACAGGGGTAAATGAGCAGTTCTTC,CASSTLPSGTGVNEQFF
TRBJ2-5,.,TRBV7-8,many,TGTGCCAGCAGCTTAGCGTACAGGGAGGACCAAGAGACCCAGTACTTC,CASSLAYREDQETQYF
TRBJ1-4,.,TRBV7-9,many,TGTGCCAGCCTTCACACAACTAATGAAAAACTGTTTTTT,CASLHTTNEKLFF
TRBJ1-2,.,TRBV4-1,few,TGCGCCAGCAGCCAAGATCAGGAGGACTATGGCTACACCTTC,CASSQDQEDYGYTF
TRBJ2-1,.,TRBV7-4,.,TGTGCCAGCAGCTTACTAGCTAGGTCCTACAATGAGCAGTTCTTC,CASSLLARSYNEQFF
TRBJ2-1,TRBD2,TRBV30,.,TGTGCCTGGACCCACGGCCTAGCGGGAGAATTTTACAATGAGCAGTTCTTC,CAWTHGLAGEFYNEQFF
TRBJ2-1,TRBD2,TRBV9,.,TGTGCCAGCAGTGATTCCCTAGCGGGGCCCTACAATGAGCAGTTCTTC,CASSDSLAGPYNEQFF
TRBJ1-1,.,TRBV4-2,.,TGTGCCAGCAGCCAAGATCCGGGGGTGGGGGTTGAAGCTTTCTTT,CASSQDPGVGVEAFF